The clone carrying this T cell receptor beta chain was detected once. Antigen specificity is unknown. The treatment is: oral pan-JAK inhibitor, 5-10 mg twice daily. This sample is part of a study of CD8+ T cells in alopecia areata. Looking at the study overall: For treated patients, severity scores reflected the percentage of scalp area affected. The study's findings and limits: Because of a solitary nonresponder, the connection of baseline CD8+ expansion to response stays uncertain. Both scalp clonality and the expanded CD8+ clones among the top 100 showed a significant decrease with tofacitinib.

The CDR3 sequence is 15 residues long. J lost 8 bases, V lost 4 bases, and 6 bases had no gene match. Germline-derived CDR1 and CDR2 are MGHRA and YSYEKL. RNA, once extracted, was reverse transcribed into cDNA for use as the sequencing template. Here immunoSEQ multiplex PCR was the method, and the copy in TCRdb shows in-frame clones only, minus some. Among around 290,000 clones listed, roughly 64% were seen once. Sequenced here: CD4+ T cells sorted from blood, sampled at week 24, from a patient treated with tofacitinib. The TCR comes from a human donor with alopecia areata. The chain is built from TRBV4-1 and TRBJ1-6; TRBD1 matches 9 bases. The CDR3 nucleotides are TGCGCCAGCAGCCTCCGGACAGGGGTGGATTCACCCCTCCACTTT. It yields the protein CASSLRTGVDSPLHF.